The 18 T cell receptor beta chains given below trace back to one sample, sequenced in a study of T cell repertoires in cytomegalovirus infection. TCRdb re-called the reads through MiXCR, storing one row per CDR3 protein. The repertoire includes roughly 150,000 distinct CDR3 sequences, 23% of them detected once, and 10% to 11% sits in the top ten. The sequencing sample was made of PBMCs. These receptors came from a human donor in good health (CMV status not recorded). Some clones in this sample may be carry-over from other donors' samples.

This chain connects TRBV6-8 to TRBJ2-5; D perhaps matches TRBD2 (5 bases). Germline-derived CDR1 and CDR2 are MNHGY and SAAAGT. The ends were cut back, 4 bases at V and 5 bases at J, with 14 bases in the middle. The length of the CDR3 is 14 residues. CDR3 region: CASSSPALAETQYF. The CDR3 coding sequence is TGTGCCAGCAGTTCCCCGGCGCTAGCTGAGACCCAGTACTTC.

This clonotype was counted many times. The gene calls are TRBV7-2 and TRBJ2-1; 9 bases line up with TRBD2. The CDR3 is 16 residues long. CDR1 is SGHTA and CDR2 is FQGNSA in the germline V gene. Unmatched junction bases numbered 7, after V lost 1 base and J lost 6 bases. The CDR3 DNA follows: TGTGCCAGCAGCTTAGGTGGTCTAGCGGGACCCAATGAGCAGTTCTTC. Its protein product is CASSLGGLAGPNEQFF.

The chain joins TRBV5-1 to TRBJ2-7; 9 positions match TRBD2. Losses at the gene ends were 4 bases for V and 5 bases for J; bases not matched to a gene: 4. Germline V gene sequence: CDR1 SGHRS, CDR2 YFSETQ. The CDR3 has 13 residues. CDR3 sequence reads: CASSQREDDEQYF. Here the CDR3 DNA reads TGCGCCAGCAGCCAGCGGGAGGATGACGAGCAGTACTTC. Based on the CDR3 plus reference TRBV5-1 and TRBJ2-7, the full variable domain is KAGVTQTPRYLIKTRGQQVTLSCSPISGHRSVSWYQQTPGQGLQFLFEYFSETQRNKGNFPGRFSGRQFSNSRSEMNVSTLELGDSALYLCASSQREDDEQYFGPGTRLTVT.

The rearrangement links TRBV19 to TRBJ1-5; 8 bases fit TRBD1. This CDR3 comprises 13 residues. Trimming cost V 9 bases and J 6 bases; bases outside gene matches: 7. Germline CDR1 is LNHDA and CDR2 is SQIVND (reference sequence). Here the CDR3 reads CASHDRGGQPQHF. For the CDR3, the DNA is TGTGCCAGCCATGACAGGGGCGGTCAGCCCCAGCATTTT.

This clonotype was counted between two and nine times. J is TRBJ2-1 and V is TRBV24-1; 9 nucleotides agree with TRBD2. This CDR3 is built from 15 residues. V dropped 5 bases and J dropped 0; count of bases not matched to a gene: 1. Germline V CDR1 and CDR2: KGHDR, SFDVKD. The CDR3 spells CATSVAGVSYNEQFF. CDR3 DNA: TGTGCCACCAGTGTAGCGGGAGTCTCCTACAATGAGCAGTTCTTC.

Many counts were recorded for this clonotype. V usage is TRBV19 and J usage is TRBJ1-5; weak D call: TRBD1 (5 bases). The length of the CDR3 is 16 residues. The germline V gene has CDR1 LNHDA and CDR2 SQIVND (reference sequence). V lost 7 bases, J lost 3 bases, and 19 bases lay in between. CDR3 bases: TGTGCCAGTATTTCGGGGGATCGCCCCCTCAATCAGCCCCAGCATTTT. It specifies CASISGDRPLNQPQHF.

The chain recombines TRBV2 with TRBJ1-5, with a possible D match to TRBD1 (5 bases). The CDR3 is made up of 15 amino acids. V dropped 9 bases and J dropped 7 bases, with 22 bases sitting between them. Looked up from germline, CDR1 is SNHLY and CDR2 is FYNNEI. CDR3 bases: TGTGCCAGTGGACTTACAGGATTTTCGAACCAGCCCCAGCATTTT. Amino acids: CASGLTGFSNQPQHF.

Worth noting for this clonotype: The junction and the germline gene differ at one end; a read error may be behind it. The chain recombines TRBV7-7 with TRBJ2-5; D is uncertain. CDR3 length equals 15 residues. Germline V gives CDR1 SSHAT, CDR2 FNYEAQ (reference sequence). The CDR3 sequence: CASSLGQTAQETQYF. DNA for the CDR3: TGTGCTAGCAGCTTGGGCCAAACGGCTCAAGAGACCCAGTACTTC.

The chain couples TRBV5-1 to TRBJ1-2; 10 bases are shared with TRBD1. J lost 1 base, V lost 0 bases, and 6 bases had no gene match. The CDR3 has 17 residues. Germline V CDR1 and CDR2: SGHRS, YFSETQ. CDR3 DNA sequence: TGCGCCAGCAGCTTGGAAGGGACAGGGGCGGGTAACTATGGCTACACCTTC. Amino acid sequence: CASSLEGTGAGNYGYTF.

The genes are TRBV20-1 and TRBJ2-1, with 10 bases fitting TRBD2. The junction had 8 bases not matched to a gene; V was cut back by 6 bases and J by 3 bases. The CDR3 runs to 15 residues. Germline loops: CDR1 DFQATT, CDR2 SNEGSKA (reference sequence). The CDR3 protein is CSAEPGLADYNEQFF. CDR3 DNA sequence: TGCAGTGCGGAGCCCGGACTAGCGGACTACAATGAGCAGTTCTTC.

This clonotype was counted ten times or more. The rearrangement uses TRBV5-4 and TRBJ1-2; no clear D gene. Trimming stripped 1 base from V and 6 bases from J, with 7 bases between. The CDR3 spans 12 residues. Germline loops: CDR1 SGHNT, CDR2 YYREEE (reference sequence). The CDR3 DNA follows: TGTGCCAGCAGCTTGAGTAATGATGGCTACACCTTC. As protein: CASSLSNDGYTF.

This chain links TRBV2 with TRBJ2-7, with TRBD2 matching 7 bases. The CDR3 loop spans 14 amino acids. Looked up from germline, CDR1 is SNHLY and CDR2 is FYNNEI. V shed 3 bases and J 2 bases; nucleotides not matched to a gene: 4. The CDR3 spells CASSEEGGPYEQYF. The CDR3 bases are TGTGCCAGCAGTGAGGAGGGAGGGCCCTACGAGCAGTACTTC.

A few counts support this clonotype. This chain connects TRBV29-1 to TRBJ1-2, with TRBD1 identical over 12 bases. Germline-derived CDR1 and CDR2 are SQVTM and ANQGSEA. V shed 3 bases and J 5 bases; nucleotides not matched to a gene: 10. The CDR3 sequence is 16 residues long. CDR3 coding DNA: TGCAGCGTTGACTCCGGGACAGGGGGCGATCGGTATGGCTACACCTTC. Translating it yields CSVDSGTGGDRYGYTF.

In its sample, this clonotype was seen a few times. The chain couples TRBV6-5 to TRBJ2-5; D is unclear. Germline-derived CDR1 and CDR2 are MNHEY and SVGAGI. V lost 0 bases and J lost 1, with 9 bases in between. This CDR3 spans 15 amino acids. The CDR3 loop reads CASSYSRHPQETQYF. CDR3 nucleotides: TGTGCCAGCAGTTACTCGAGGCATCCCCAAGAGACCCAGTACTTC.

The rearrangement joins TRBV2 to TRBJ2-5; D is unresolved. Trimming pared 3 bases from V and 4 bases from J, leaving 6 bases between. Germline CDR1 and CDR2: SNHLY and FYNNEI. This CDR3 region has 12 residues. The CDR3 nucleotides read TGTGCCAGCAGTGAGGAAATAGAGACCCAGTACTTC. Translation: CASSEEIETQYF.

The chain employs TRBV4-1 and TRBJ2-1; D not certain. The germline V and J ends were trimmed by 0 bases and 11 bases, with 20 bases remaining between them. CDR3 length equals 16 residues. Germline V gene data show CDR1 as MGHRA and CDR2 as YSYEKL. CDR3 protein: CASSQDQGVGNLKQFF. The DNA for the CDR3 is TGCGCCAGCAGCCAAGATCAAGGAGTGGGTAACCTAAAGCAGTTCTTC.

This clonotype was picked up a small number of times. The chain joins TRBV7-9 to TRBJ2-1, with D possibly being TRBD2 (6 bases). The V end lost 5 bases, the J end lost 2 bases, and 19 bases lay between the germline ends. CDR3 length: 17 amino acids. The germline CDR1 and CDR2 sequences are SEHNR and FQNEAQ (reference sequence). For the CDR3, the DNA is TGTGCCAGCAGCCCCCCCCGGATAGCGGCCCCCTACAATGAGCAGTTCTTC. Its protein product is CASSPPRIAAPYNEQFF.

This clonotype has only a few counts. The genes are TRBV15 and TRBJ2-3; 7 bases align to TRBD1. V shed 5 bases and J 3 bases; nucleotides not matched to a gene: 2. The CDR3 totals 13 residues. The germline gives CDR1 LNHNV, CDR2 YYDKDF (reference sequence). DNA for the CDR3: TGTGCCACCAGCCCACAGGGGACAGATACGCAGTATTTT. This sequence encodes CATSPQGTDTQYF.